What follows describes a single T cell receptor (beta chain). V was pared by 4 bases and J by 4 bases, with 8 bases of the junction left unmatched. The CDR3 length is 18 residues. Germline V gene sequence: CDR1 SGHNT, CDR2 YENEEA. Original data processing: Amplification of reference gene primers was used by the study to estimate nucleated cell counts. Clones were read by immunoSEQ multiplex PCR, and TCRdb kept only the in-frame ones, dropping some. That table furnishes V, J and clone size, whereas the DNA furnished D and trimming. The sample lists about 220,000 clones, 87% occurring once. The data originate from a study of blood T cell repertoires in COVID-19. Study background: Sources were T cells, B-cell-depleted T cells, or PBMCs; the material itself was cDNA or gDNA.

This TCR was recovered from a man aged 40-49 years with active or convalescent COVID-19. The V call is TRBV11-3, the J call TRBJ2-1, with 15 bases that match TRBD2. Sequencing was done on a sample of peripheral blood. CDR3 residues: CASSYSGTSGGLYNEQFF. DNA for the CDR3: TGTGCCAGCAGCTATTCCGGGACTAGCGGGGGGCTTTACAATGAGCAGTTCTTC.